This T cell receptor beta chain stems from a study of T cell responses to AZD1222 COVID-19 vaccine (dated by TCRdb to the early 2020s). Concerning the study at large: A total of 233 trial participants underwent TCR sequencing, of whom under 220 had received two doses of AZD1222 and roughly 26 had received two doses of the MenACWY control vaccine. Trial participants were enrolled into age subgroups of 18-55, 56-69 and 70-plus years, which contained about 150, 27 and 61 TCR-sequenced participants, respectively.

The CDR3 regions of human TCRbeta chains were subjected to immunosequencing. Under the source paper's analysis protocol: TCRs in the repertoires were matched against a reference library of SARS-CoV-2-specific TCRs that had been generated with the MIRA antigen-specificity platform. Breadth was defined as the fraction of unique TCRs that were SARS-CoV-2-associated, and depth was defined as the fraction of total T cells that were SARS-CoV-2-associated. Each spike-specific TCR was assigned to its reactive spike region and to a CD4 or CD8 class using the MIRA data. Log10-transformed breadth and depth values were compared by one-way ANOVA with Sidak's multiple comparisons tests. As stored in TCRdb, this immuneACCESS dataset retains in-frame rearrangements with V and J assigned. A fraction of the clones does not appear; measured against another copy, unresolved V genes explain less than half of the discrepancy, and the remainder lacks a known reason. V, J and clone size are those of that table, while D and trimming were read from the DNA. This sample gives tens of thousands of clones in total; over 75% of them show up just once. Of the sample, about 27% falls within the top ten clones.

Trimming accounts for 6 bases at V and 4 bases at J, while the number of junction bases matched to no gene is 7. Including the terminal cysteine and phenylalanine, the CDR3 comprises 15 residues. CDR3 DNA is the only sequence kept; it has 45 bases, read in frame from the first base. The germline V gene specifies SGHTA as CDR1 and FQGTGA as CDR2. What the time point label conveys for this sample: about 28 days (+/-7) after the second vaccine dose. The treatment or condition label on this specimen signifies: meningococcal conjugate vaccine given as trial control. Vaccinee samples came from UK trials COV001 and COV002, including a single-blind randomized controlled phase 2/3 trial of AZD1222 (ChAdOx1 nCoV-19) in healthy adults. Trial participant PBMC samples were collected at day 0 and day 28 after the second dose for TCRbeta chain sequencing. What the work shows at the level of the full study, not this receptor alone: Participants were mostly white British and included more females than males, and it was suggested by the authors that clonal diversity may have been underestimated. After two AZD1222 doses, spike-specific TCR breadth and depth were significantly higher than at day 0 and than in MenACWY recipients. Reportedly, close to half of the unique spike-specific TCRs recognized epitopes lying outside the regions that are mutated in the B.1.351 and B.1.1.7 variants. Only six or seven AZD1222 recipients were SARS-CoV-2 seropositive at baseline, limiting conclusions about previously exposed vaccinees. No day 14 peak-response samples were available, so repertoires were characterized only after the peak T cell response. The vaccine-associated CD4 TCRs covered the entire spike protein, and the dominant responses fell in regions 160-218 and 743-854. In the small 56-69-year group, the increase in depth fell short of significance, most likely because of low power.

Comments on this clone: The antigen this receptor binds is unknown. Per-base quality was not reported, and no clone a single base away is much larger than it.

The sequencing here drew on peripheral blood, taken 28 days after the second dose of the MenACWY control vaccine. The TCR comes from an adult who received the MenACWY meningococcal vaccine as a control. Rearrangement joined TRBV7-3 to TRBJ2-2; 8 of the junction bases match TRBD1. The CDR3 reads CASRPGQGGTGELFF. The sequence in DNA is TGTGCCAGCAGGCCAGGACAGGGAGGCACCGGGGAGCTGTTTTTT.